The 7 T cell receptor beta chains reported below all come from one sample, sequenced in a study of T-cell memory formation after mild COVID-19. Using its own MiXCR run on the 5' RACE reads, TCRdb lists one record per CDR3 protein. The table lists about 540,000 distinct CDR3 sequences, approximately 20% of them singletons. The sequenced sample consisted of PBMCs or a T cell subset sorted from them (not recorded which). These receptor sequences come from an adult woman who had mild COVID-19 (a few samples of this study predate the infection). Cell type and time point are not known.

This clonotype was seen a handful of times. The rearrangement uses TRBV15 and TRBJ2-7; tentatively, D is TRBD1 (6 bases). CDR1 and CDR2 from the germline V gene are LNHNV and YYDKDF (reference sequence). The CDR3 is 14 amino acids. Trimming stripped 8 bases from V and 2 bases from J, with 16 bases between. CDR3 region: CATQPGDTAYEQYF. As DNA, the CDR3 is TGTGCCACCCAACCCGGGGACACCGCCTACGAGCAGTACTTC.

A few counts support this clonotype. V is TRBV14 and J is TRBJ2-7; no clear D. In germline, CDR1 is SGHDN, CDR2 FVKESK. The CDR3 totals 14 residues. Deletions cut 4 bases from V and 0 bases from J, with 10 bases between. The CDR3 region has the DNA TGTGCCAGCAGCCCCCGACGGAACTCCTACGAGCAGTACTTC. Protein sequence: CASSPRRNSYEQYF.

The CDR3 DNA follows: TGTGCCAGCAGCCTGGACAGGCCTCGTGGCGAGCAGTACTTC. Translation gives CASSLDRPRGEQYF. V gene TRBV12-3 or TRBV12-4 combines with J gene TRBJ2-7; 7 bases match TRBD1. The CDR3 is 14 residues long. V shed 6 bases and J 6 bases; nucleotides not matched to a gene: 11.

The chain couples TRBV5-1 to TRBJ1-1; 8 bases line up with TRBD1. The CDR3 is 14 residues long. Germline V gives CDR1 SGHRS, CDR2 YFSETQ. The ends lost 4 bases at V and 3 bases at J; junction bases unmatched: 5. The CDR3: CASSEDRADTEAFF. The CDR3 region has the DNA TGCGCCAGCAGCGAGGACAGGGCGGACACTGAAGCTTTCTTT.

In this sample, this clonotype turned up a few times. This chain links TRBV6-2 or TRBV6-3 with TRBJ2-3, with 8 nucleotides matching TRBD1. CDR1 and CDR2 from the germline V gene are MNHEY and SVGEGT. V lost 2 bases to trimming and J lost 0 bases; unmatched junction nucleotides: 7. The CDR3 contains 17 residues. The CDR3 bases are TGTGCCAGCAGTTACGACAGGGGATTAACTAGCACAGATACGCAGTATTTT. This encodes CASSYDRGLTSTDTQYF.

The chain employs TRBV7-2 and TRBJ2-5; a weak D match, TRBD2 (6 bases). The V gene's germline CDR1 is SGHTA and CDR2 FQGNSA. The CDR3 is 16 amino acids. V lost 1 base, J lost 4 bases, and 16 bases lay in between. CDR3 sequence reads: CASSLVWGSGPETQYF. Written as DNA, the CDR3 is TGTGCCAGCAGCTTAGTATGGGGGAGCGGGCCAGAGACCCAGTACTTC.

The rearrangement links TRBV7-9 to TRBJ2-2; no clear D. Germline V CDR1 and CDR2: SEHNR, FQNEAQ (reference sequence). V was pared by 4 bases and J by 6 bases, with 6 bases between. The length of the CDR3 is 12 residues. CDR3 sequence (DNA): TGTGCCAGCAGCTCCCCCGCCGGGGAGCTGTTTTTT. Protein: CASSSPAGELFF.